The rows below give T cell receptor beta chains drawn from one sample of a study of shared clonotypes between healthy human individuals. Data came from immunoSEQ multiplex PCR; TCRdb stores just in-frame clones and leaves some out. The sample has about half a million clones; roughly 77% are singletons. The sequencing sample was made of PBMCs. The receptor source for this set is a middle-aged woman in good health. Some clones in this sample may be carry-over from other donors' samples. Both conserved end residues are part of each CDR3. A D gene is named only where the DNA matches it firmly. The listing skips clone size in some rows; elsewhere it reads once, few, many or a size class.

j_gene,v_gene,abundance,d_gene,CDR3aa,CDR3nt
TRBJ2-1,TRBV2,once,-,CASEGLAAYNEQFF,TGTGCCAGCGAGGGACTGGCTGCCTACAATGAGCAGTTCTTC
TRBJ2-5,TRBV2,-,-,CASRVYRVKETQYF,TGTGCCAGCAGGGTCTACAGAGTCAAAGAGACCCAGTACTTC
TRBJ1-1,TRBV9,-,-,CASSVVGETEAFF,TGTGCCAGCAGCGTAGTAGGGGAAACTGAAGCTTTCTTT
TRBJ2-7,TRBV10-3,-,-,CAIRGVRSSYEQYF,TGTGCCATCAGGGGGGTGAGAAGCTCCTACGAGCAGTACTTC
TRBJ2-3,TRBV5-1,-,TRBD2,CASSLTSGRAADTQYF,TGCGCCAGCAGCTTAACTAGCGGGAGGGCCGCAGATACGCAGTATTTT
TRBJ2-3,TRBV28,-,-,CASSQLGWEDTQYF,TGTGCCAGCAGCCAATTAGGGTGGGAAGATACGCAGTATTTT
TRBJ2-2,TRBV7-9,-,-,CASSPYGGDDTGELFF,TGTGCCAGCAGCCCCTATGGGGGAGACGACACCGGGGAGCTGTTTTTT
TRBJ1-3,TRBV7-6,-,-,CASSLVVTGNGNTIYF,TGTGCCAGCAGCTTAGTAGTAACAGGGAACGGAAACACCATATATTTT
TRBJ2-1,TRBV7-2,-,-,CASSRQTTYDNEQFF,TGTGCCAGCAGCAGACAGACAACCTATGACAATGAGCAGTTCTTC
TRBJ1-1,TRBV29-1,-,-,CSVVLNTEAFF,TGCAGCGTTGTATTGAACACTGAAGCTTTCTTT
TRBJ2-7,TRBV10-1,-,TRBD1,CASSESGDRPYEQYF,TGCGCCAGCAGTGAGTCCGGGGACAGACCCTACGAGCAGTACTTC
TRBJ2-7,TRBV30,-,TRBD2,CAWSVGGNSYEQYF,TGTGCCTGGAGTGTGGGGGGGAACTCCTACGAGCAGTACTTC
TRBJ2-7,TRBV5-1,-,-,CASRRDLNYEQYF,TGCGCCAGCAGAAGGGACTTAAACTACGAGCAGTACTTC
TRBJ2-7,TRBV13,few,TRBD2,CASSFGGSYEQYF,TGTGCCAGCAGCTTCGGCGGGAGCTACGAGCAGTACTTC
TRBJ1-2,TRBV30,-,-,CAWRRGEGRKGYTF,TGTGCCTGGAGGAGGGGGGAAGGACGTAAGGGCTACACCTTC
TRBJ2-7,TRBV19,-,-,CAKSRGGYEQYF,TGTGCCAAGTCGCGGGGTGGGTACGAGCAGTACTTC
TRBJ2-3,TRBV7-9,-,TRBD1,CASSSLQGADTQYF,TGTGCCAGCAGTTCCCTCCAGGGGGCCGATACGCAGTATTTT
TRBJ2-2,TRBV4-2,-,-,CASSRGTTTWELFF,TGTGCCAGCAGCCGGGGGACCACCACCTGGGAGCTGTTTTTT
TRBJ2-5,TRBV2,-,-,CASSIFIETQYF,TGTGCCAGCAGCATCTTTATAGAGACCCAGTACTTC
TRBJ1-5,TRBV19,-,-,CASSIDHGQPQHF,TGTGCCAGTAGTATAGATCACGGTCAGCCCCAGCATTTT
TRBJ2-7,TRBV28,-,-,CASSFSTTYEQYF,TGTGCCAGCAGTTTTTCCACTACCTACGAGCAGTACTTC
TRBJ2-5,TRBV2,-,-,CASSPVVGETQYF,TGTGCCAGCAGTCCGGTTGTGGGAGAGACCCAGTACTTC
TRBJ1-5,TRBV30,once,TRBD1,CAWSAGTGGNQPQHF,TGTGCCTGGAGTGCAGGGACAGGGGGGAATCAGCCCCAGCATTTT
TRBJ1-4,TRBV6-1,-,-,CASSDQLTNEKLFF,TGTGCCAGCAGTGACCAGTTAACTAATGAAAAACTGTTTTTT
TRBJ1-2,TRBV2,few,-,CASSDGGNYGYTF,TGTGCCAGCAGTGACGGCGGTAACTATGGCTACACCTTC
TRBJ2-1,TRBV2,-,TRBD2,CASTPGLAFNEQFF,TGTGCCAGCACCCCGGGACTAGCGTTCAATGAGCAGTTCTTC
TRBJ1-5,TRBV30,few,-,CAWSPPGWGNQPQHF,TGTGCCTGGAGCCCCCCGGGTTGGGGCAATCAGCCCCAGCATTTT
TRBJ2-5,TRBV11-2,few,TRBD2,CASSPGGRQETQYF,TGTGCCAGCAGCCCCGGGGGGAGGCAAGAGACCCAGTACTTC
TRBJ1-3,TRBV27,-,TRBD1,CASRGTGDFYNSGNTIYF,TGTGCCAGCAGGGGGACAGGGGACTTCTACAACTCTGGAAACACCATATATTTT
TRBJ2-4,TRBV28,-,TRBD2,CASREGLIAKNIQYF,TGTGCCAGCAGGGAGGGACTAATAGCCAAAAACATTCAGTACTTC
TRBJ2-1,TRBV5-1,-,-,CASSLEGGNEQFF,TGCGCCAGCAGCTTGGAGGGGGGTAATGAGCAGTTCTTC
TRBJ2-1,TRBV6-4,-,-,CASSDGTSSYNEQFF,TGTGCCAGCAGTGACGGGACCAGCTCCTACAATGAGCAGTTCTTC
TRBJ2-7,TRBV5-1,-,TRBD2,CASKLLAGPYEQYF,TGCGCCAGCAAGCTCTTAGCGGGACCCTACGAGCAGTACTTC
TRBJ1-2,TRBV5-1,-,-,CASSIDINYGYTF,TGCGCCAGCAGCATCGACATCAACTATGGCTACACCTTC
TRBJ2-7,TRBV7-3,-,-,CASSLTPGNNYEQYF,TGTGCCAGCAGCTTAACTCCGGGGAACAACTACGAGCAGTACTTC
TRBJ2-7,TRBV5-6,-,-,CASSLTSFPYEQYF,TGTGCCAGCAGCTTAACTAGTTTCCCCTACGAGCAGTACTTC
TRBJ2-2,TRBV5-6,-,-,CASSPAAGTGELFF,TGTGCCAGCAGCCCCGCGGCGGGTACCGGGGAGCTGTTTTTT
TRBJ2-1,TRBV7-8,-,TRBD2,CASSLSGLARSGEQFF,TGTGCCAGCAGCCTATCAGGACTAGCCCGCTCCGGTGAGCAGTTCTTC
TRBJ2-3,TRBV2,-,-,CASILQGTDTQYF,TGTGCCAGCATTTTACAGGGAACAGATACGCAGTATTTT
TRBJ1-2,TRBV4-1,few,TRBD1,CASSQNRGADGYTF,TGCGCCAGCAGCCAGAACAGGGGAGCGGATGGCTACACCTTC
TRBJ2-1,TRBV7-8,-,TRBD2,CASSSTGLAGVNEQFF,TGTGCCAGCAGCTCAACGGGACTAGCGGGAGTAAATGAGCAGTTCTTC
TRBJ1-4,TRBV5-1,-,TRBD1,CASSLGGQAINEKLFF,TGCGCCAGCAGCTTGGGTGGACAGGCAATTAATGAAAAACTGTTTTTT